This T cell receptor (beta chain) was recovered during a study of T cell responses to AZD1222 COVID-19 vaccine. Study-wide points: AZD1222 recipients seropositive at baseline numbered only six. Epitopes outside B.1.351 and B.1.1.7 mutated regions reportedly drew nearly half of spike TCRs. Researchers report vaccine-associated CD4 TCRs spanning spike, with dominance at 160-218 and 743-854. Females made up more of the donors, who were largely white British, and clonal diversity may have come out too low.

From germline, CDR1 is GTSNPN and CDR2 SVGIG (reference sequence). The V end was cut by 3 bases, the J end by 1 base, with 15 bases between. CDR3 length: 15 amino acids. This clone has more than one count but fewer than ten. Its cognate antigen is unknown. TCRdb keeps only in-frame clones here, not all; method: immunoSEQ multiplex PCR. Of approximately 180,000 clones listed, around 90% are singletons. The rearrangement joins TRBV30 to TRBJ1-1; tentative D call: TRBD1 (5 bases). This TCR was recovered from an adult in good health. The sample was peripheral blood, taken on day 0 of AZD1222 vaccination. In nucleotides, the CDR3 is TGTGCCTGGAGACTGATTCGGGGGAGGAACACTGAAGCTTTCTTT. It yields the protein CAWRLIRGRNTEAFF.